This entry lists 8 T cell receptor beta chains sequenced from one sample in a study of cytomegalovirus exposure and HLA in healthy donors. The PCR contained 60 Vbeta and 13 Jbeta primers. Profiled with immunoSEQ multiplex PCR; TCRdb holds only in-frame clones, not every one. The repertoire holds approximately 120,000 clones, with around 86% as singletons. The sequenced sample consisted of PBMCs. These receptors were taken from a woman in her twenties or thirties in good health and CMV-seronegative.

For the CDR3, the DNA is TGTGCCAGCTCCCTAGAGGTTCAGGGGGCGACCGGGGAGCTGTTTTTT. Protein product: CASSLEVQGATGELFF. The genes are TRBV18 and TRBJ2-2, with TRBD1 matching over 8 bases. This CDR3 has 16 residues. The germline CDR1 and CDR2 sequences are KGHSH and LQKENI. V dropped 6 bases and J dropped 5; count of bases not matched to a gene: 11.

In this sample, this clone turned up once. In DNA form, the CDR3 reads TGTGCCAGCATGGTGGGACAGGGAAGGCCCGGGGAGCTGTTTTTT. Translated, it gives CASMVGQGRPGELFF. V and J are TRBV7-6 and TRBJ2-2; 9 nucleotides line up with TRBD1. V was pared by 7 bases and J by 6 bases, with 9 bases of the junction left unmatched. The germline V gene encodes CDR1 SGHVS and CDR2 FNYEAQ. The CDR3 extends over 15 amino acids.

This CDR3 reads CAWSPQGAGELFF. In DNA form, the CDR3 reads TGTGCCTGGAGTCCCCAGGGCGCCGGGGAGCTGTTTTTT. The rearrangement joins TRBV30 to TRBJ2-2; TRBD1 might be the D (5 bases). This CDR3 region has 13 residues. Deletions cut 2 bases from V and 6 bases from J, with 10 bases between. CDR1 and CDR2 (germline): GTSNPN, SVGIG (reference sequence).

This clone was recorded a few times. The V call is TRBV7-9, the J call TRBJ2-1; a weak D match, TRBD1 (6 bases). Germline V gene sequence: CDR1 SEHNR, CDR2 FQNEAQ (reference sequence). This CDR3 spans 14 amino acids. Trimming took off 0 bases at V and 9 bases at J, with 12 bases between the two ends. CDR3 sequence (DNA): TGTGCCAGCAGCTTAGCCTACAGGGAAGTTGAGCAGTTCTTC. It encodes CASSLAYREVEQFF.

The chain joins TRBV15 to TRBJ1-1; weak D call: TRBD1 (5 bases). CDR1 is LNHNV and CDR2 is YYDKDF in the germline V gene (reference sequence). V was pared by 1 base and J by 4 bases, with 10 bases between. This CDR3 contains 14 residues. Written as DNA, the CDR3 is TGTGCCACCAGCAGAGGTCAGGGTGGCACTGAAGCTTTCTTT. This gives the protein CATSRGQGGTEAFF.

The chain is built from TRBV10-2 and TRBJ2-5; D is perhaps TRBD2 (5 bases). The CDR3 has 14 amino acids. Germline assignment: CDR1 WSHSY and CDR2 SAAADI. V was clipped by 3 bases and J by 7 bases, with 15 bases between them. As DNA, the CDR3 is TGCGCCAGCAGTGACCCCAGCGGCCCAGGGACCCAGTACTTC. Translated: CASSDPSGPGTQYF.

This clone came up once. This CDR3 reads CASSLSDEELYEQYF. CDR3 DNA sequence: TGTGCCAGTAGCCTGTCTGATGAGGAACTTTACGAGCAGTACTTC. The V call is TRBV19, the J call TRBJ2-5, with D unclear. The end of the DNA fits TRBJ2-7 better, so the J call may be wrong. The length of the CDR3 is 15 residues. The germline gives CDR1 LNHDA, CDR2 SQIVND (reference sequence).

The rearrangement joins TRBV7-8 to TRBJ2-7; 11 nucleotides align to TRBD2. Losses at the gene ends were 3 bases for V and 1 base for J; bases not matched to a gene: 5. The CDR3 sequence is 16 residues long. The V gene's germline CDR1 is SGHVS and CDR2 FQNEAQ. The CDR3 loop is CASSLRLAGGSYEQYF. As DNA, the CDR3 is TGTGCCAGCAGCTTGCGGCTAGCGGGGGGTTCCTACGAGCAGTACTTC.